This TCR beta chain was recovered during a study of T cell clonotyping in hematopoietic cell transplantation. Study findings and constraints: Graft donor and pretransplant recipient Inverse Simpson Index values predicted broader posttransplant TCR diversity. At the given depth, recipient repertoires were over 97% de novo clonotypes. Recipient TCR diversity dropped after transplant; expanded clonotypes rose from day 30 to 180.

Trimming took 7 bases from V and 2 from J; bases not matched to a gene: 4. Germline V gene data show CDR1 as WNHNN and CDR2 as SYGVQD (reference sequence). The CDR3 has 13 amino acids. Comments on this clone: Its target is unknown.

Assay used: immunoSEQ multiplex PCR; TCRdb lists only in-frame clones, some missing. The repertoire consists of 5,500 to 9,000 clones, with approximately 90% occurring once and the leading ten covering 5.5%. Samples: about 28 days before transplant, then days 30, 100 and 180 after. V gene TRBV10-1 combines with J gene TRBJ2-7; TRBD2 agrees at 8 bases. This receptor was obtained from a male patient in his fifties or sixties who had an allogeneic stem cell transplant from a related donor, so the T cells may come from the graft donor. Some clones in this sample may be carry-over from other donors' samples. Sample: PBMCs, taken 100 days after allogeneic stem cell transplant. CDR3 nucleotides: TGCGCCAGCAATAGGGGACTAGCCTACGAGCAGTACTTC. Its translation: CASNRGLAYEQYF.